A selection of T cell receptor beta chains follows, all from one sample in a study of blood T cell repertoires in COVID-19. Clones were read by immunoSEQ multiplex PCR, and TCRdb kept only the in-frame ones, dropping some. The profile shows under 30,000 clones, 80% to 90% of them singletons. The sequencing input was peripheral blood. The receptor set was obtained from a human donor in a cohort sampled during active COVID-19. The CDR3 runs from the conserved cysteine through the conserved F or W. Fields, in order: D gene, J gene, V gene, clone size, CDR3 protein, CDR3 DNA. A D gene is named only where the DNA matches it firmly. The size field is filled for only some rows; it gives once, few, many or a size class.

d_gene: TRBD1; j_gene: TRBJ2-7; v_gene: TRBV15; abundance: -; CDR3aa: CATSRDRAAYEQYF; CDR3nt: TGTGCCACCAGCCGAGACAGGGCGGCCTACGAGCAGTACTTC
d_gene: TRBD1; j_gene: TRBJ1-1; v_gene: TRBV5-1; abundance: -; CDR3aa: CASSSRTGGISEAFF; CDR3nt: TGCGCCAGCAGCTCACGGACAGGGGGCATTTCTGAAGCTTTCTTT
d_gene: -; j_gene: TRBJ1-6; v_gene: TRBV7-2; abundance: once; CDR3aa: CASSLQSLRSPLHF; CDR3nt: TGTGCCAGCAGCTTACAGTCCCTCAGGTCACCCCTCCACTTT
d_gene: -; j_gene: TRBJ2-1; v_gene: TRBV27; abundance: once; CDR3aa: CASSYLGLHNEQFF; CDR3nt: TGTGCCAGCAGCTACCTGGGACTCCACAATGAGCAGTTCTTC
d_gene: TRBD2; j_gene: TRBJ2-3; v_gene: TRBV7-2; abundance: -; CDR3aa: CASSFPSGITDTQYF; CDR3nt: TGTGCCAGCAGCTTTCCTAGCGGGATCACAGATACGCAGTATTTT
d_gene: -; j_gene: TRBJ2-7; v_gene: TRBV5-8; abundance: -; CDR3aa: CASSFGGHTYEQYF; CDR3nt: TGTGCCAGCAGCTTTGGGGGACACACCTACGAGCAGTACTTC
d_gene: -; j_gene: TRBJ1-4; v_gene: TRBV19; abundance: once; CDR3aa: CASSIGGLGNEKLFF; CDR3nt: TGTGCCAGTAGTATCGGGGGGCTGGGCAATGAAAAACTGTTTTTT
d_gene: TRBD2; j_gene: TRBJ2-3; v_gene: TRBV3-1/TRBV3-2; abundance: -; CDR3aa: CASSQEAGGSDTQYF; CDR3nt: TGTGCCAGCAGCCAAGAAGCGGGGGGGTCGGATACGCAGTATTTT
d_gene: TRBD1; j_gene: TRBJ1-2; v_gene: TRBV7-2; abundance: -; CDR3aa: CASSSRQGAGYTF; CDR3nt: TGTGCCAGCAGCTCACGACAGGGGGCTGGCTACACCTTC
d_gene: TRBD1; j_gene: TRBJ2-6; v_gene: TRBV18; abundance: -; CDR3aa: CASSPVRGRKTSGANVLTF; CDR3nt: TGTGCCAGCTCACCAGTCAGGGGGCGCAAAACCTCTGGGGCCAACGTCCTGACTTTC
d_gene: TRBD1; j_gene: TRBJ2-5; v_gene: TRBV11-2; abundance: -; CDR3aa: CASSFNRGQETQYF; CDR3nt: TGTGCCAGCAGCTTTAACAGGGGGCAGGAGACCCAGTACTTC
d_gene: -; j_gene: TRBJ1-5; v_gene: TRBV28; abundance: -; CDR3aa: CASSLYSLNQPQHF; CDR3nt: TGTGCCAGCAGTTTATACTCCCTAAATCAGCCCCAGCATTTT
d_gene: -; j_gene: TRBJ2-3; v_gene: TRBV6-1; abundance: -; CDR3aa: CASSEIGQAANTQYF; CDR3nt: TGTGCCAGCAGTGAAATTGGGCAGGCTGCAAATACGCAGTATTTT
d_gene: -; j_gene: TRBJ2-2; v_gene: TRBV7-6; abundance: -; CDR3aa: CASSLWELTGELFF; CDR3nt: TGTGCCAGCAGCCTCTGGGAGTTAACCGGGGAGCTGTTTTTT
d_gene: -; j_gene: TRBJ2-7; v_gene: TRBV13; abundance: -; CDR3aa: CASSSFSSYEQYF; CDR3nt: TGTGCCAGCAGCTCTTTTAGCTCCTACGAGCAGTACTTC
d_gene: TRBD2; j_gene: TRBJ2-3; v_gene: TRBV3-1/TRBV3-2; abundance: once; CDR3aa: CAGSQGVTSGGSTDTQYF; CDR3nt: TGTGCCGGCAGCCAAGGTGTGACTAGCGGGGGGAGCACAGATACGCAGTATTTT
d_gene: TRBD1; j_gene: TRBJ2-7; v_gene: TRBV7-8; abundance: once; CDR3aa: CASRRGTGTGSPEQYF; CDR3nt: TGTGCCAGCAGGCGAGGGACCGGGACAGGTTCTCCCGAGCAGTACTTC
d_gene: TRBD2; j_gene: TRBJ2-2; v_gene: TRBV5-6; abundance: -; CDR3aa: CASSLVGGGDTGELFF; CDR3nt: TGTGCCAGCAGCTTGGTTGGCGGGGGGGACACCGGGGAGCTGTTTTTT
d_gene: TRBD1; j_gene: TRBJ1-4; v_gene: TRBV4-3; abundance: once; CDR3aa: CASSHFPGQGGEKLFF; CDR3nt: TGCGCCAGCAGCCATTTCCCAGGACAGGGAGGGGAAAAACTGTTTTTT
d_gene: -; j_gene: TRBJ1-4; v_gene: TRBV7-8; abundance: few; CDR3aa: CASSSNRVAGRREKLFF; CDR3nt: TGTGCCAGCAGCTCGAATCGGGTGGCGGGTCGTAGGGAAAAACTGTTTTTT
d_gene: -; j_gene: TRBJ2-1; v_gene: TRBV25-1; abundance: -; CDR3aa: CASSEYNGGEQFF; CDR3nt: TGTGCCAGCAGTGAATACAATGGCGGGGAGCAGTTCTTC
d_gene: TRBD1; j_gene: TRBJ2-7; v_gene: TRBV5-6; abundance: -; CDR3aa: CASSPGQGGYEQYF; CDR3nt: TGTGCCAGCAGCCCGGGACAGGGGGGCTACGAGCAGTACTTC
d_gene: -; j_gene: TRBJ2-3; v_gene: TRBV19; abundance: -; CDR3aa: CASSISPSTDTQYF; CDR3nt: TGTGCCAGTAGTATCTCTCCTAGCACAGATACGCAGTATTTT
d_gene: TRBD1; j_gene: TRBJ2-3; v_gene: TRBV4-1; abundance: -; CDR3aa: CASSYDRGDTQYF; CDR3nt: TGCGCCAGCAGCTACGACAGGGGGGATACGCAGTATTTT
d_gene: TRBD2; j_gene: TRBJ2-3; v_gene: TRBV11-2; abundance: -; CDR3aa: CASRTSGKTDTQYF; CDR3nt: TGTGCCAGCAGGACTAGCGGGAAGACAGATACGCAGTATTTT
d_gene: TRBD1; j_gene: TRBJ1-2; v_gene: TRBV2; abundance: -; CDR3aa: CASSERQGNYGYTF; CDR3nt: TGTGCCAGCAGTGAGAGACAGGGAAACTATGGCTACACCTTC
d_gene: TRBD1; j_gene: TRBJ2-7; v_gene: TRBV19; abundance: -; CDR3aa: CASSGRQGPYEQYF; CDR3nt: TGTGCCAGTAGTGGACGACAGGGCCCCTACGAGCAGTACTTC